A selection of T cell receptor beta chains follows, all from one sample in a study of T-cell reconstitution after alpha-beta-depleted transplantation in children. TCRdb fed the PCR reads into MiXCR, producing one record per CDR3 protein. The sample shows a few hundred thousand distinct CDR3 sequences, 25% to 30% of them seen only once. The sequencing here drew on PBMCs, taken before TCRalphabeta/CD19-depleted stem cell transplant. The receptors derive from a boy less than two years old with Wiskott-Aldrich syndrome, due to receive a stem cell transplant. Each CDR3 is given with its conserved first and last residue. Each record gives: J gene, clone size, D gene, V gene, CDR3 DNA, CDR3 protein. The D gene is left open where the match is weak. The size field is filled for only some rows; it gives once, few, many or a size class.

TRBJ1-3 | NA | NA | TRBV5-1 | TGCGCCAGCAGCGCCGACAGCTTCTCTGGAAACACCATATATTTT | CASSADSFSGNTIYF
TRBJ2-3 | NA | TRBD2 | TRBV11-2 | TGTGCCAGCAGCTTATTACCAGCGGGAAGCACAGATACGCAGTATTTT | CASSLLPAGSTDTQYF
TRBJ1-3 | NA | NA | TRBV12-3/TRBV12-4 | TGTGCCAGCAGTTTATCGGGACGAGGGCTGGACACCATATATTTT | CASSLSGRGLDTIYF
TRBJ2-3 | NA | NA | TRBV5-1 | TGCGCCAGCAGCTTGACTCCTGAAGATACGCAGTATTTT | CASSLTPEDTQYF
TRBJ2-7 | NA | TRBD2 | TRBV6-1 | TGTGCCAGCAGTGAAAGGTTCACATACGGACTAGCGGGAGGGACGGAGCAGTACTTC | CASSERFTYGLAGGTEQYF
TRBJ2-1 | few | NA | TRBV3-1 | TGTGCCAGCAGCCAAGTTGAGGCGAACAATGAGCAGTTCTTC | CASSQVEANNEQFF
TRBJ2-1 | NA | TRBD1 | TRBV5-1 | TGCGTCAGCAGCCCGGGACAGGGGGCTGGTGAGCAGTTCTTC | CVSSPGQGAGEQFF
TRBJ2-5 | NA | NA | TRBV5-5 | TGTGCCAGCAGCTTACATAGCGGTTTGGAGACCCAGTACTTC | CASSLHSGLETQYF
TRBJ2-1 | NA | TRBD2 | TRBV27 | TGTGCCAGCAGTTTATTCCTATCCTTCGGGACCTTCCCGGGAGGGCCTAGAGGGGATGAGCAGTTCTTC | CASSLFLSFGTFPGGPRGDEQFF
TRBJ2-2 | few | TRBD1 | TRBV29-1 | TGCAGCGTTCGCTTAAGGGGGCTGAACACCGGGGAGCTGTTTTTT | CSVRLRGLNTGELFF
TRBJ2-5 | few | NA | TRBV6-5 | TGTGCCAGCAGTTACTCCCTCTACGGAGAGACCCAGTACTTC | CASSYSLYGETQYF
TRBJ2-5 | NA | NA | TRBV20-1 | TGCAGTGCTAGATACAGGGTAGGGGACCAGTACTTC | CSARYRVGDQYF
TRBJ1-1 | few | NA | TRBV12-3/TRBV12-4 | TGTGCCAGCAGTCGAAACCCCACTGAAGCTTTCTTT | CASSRNPTEAFF
TRBJ2-7 | NA | NA | TRBV5-1 | TGCGCCAGCAGCTTTCGACAGGAACCCAACGAGCAGTACTTC | CASSFRQEPNEQYF
TRBJ1-2 | NA | NA | TRBV7-9 | TGTGCCAGCAGCTTAAGAGGCCAGACGGACTATGGCTACACCTTC | CASSLRGQTDYGYTF
TRBJ1-2 | NA | NA | TRBV20-1 | TGCAGTGCTCCTAGGGGGGGCAGAGGGAGAAACTATGGCTACACCTTC | CSAPRGGRGRNYGYTF
TRBJ2-1 | NA | TRBD2 | TRBV15 | TGTGCCACCAGTACCTTAGCGGGAGGGTCTTACAATGAGCAGTTCTTC | CATSTLAGGSYNEQFF
TRBJ2-1 | few | NA | TRBV7-2 | TGTGCCAGCAGAGGGCAGAGCTCCTACAATGAGCAGTTCTTC | CASRGQSSYNEQFF
TRBJ2-1 | few | TRBD2 | TRBV29-1 | TGCAGCGTTGAAGTTCTTGGCGGGAGTTTGGAGTTCTTC | CSVEVLGGSLEFF
TRBJ2-1 | NA | TRBD2 | TRBV24-1 | TGTGCCACCAGCGCGTCGAGCGGGGGAAACAATGAGCAGTCCTTC | CATSASSGGNNEQSF
TRBJ2-7 | NA | TRBD2 | TRBV5-1 | TGCGCCAGCAGCTTGGTGGATAGCGGGGAGCAGTACTTC | CASSLVDSGEQYF
TRBJ2-2 | NA | NA | TRBV4-1 | TGCGCCAGCAGCCGGAAGCGGGCCACCGGGGAGCTGTTTTTT | CASSRKRATGELFF
TRBJ2-3 | NA | NA | TRBV4-2 | TGTGCCAGCAGCCAGAAGAGTGGGCCTGGGGCAGATACGCAGTATTTT | CASSQKSGPGADTQYF
TRBJ1-3 | NA | NA | TRBV3-1 | TGTGCCAGCAGCCAAGATTCGCCAACCTATGGAAACACCATATATTTT | CASSQDSPTYGNTIYF
TRBJ1-1 | few | TRBD1 | TRBV25-1 | TGTGCCAGCAGTGTTACACCGGGACAGGGGAACACTGAAGCTTTCTTT | CASSVTPGQGNTEAFF
TRBJ2-5 | NA | TRBD2 | TRBV27 | TGTGCCAGCAGTTCAAGACTAGCGGGGAAGGGAGAGACCCAGTACTTC | CASSSRLAGKGETQYF
TRBJ2-5 | NA | NA | TRBV21-1 | TGTGCCAGCAGCAAACAAGGAGTTCGCGAGACCCAGTACTTC | CASSKQGVRETQYF
TRBJ2-3 | few | NA | TRBV12-3/TRBV12-4 | TGTGCCAGCAGTTTAGACGGCGGTTACACAGATACGCAGTATTTT | CASSLDGGYTDTQYF
TRBJ1-5 | NA | NA | TRBV5-1 | TGCGCCAGCAGCGCAGACTTCAATCAGCCCCAGCATTTT | CASSADFNQPQHF
TRBJ2-4 | few | NA | TRBV5-1 | TGCGCCAGCAGCCAAGACTCGTTCGGCATTCAGTACTTC | CASSQDSFGIQYF
TRBJ2-5 | many | NA | TRBV20-1 | TGCAGTGCTACCATCCAGGGCAGGTCCCAAGAGACCCAGTACTTC | CSATIQGRSQETQYF
TRBJ2-1 | NA | TRBD2 | TRBV5-1 | TGCGCCAGCAGCTTATCCGGGACTAGCGGGATAGGTGAGCAGTTCTTC | CASSLSGTSGIGEQFF
TRBJ2-3 | NA | NA | TRBV7-2 | TGTGCCAGCGCACATGGAACGGGAGATACGCAGTATTTT | CASAHGTGDTQYF
TRBJ2-5 | few | NA | TRBV3-1 | TGTGCCAGCACCCCGATATATAAGGAAGAGACCCAGTACTTC | CASTPIYKEETQYF
TRBJ2-6 | NA | NA | TRBV5-5 | TGTGCCAGCAGCTTGGGGGTGGGACGGCCCTCTGGGGCCAACGTCCTGACTTTC | CASSLGVGRPSGANVLTF
TRBJ2-5 | NA | TRBD2 | TRBV6-1 | TGTGCCAGCAGCCCTGGCCGGACTAGCGGGAGAGAGACCCAGTACTTC | CASSPGRTSGRETQYF
TRBJ2-7 | NA | NA | TRBV10-3 | TGTGCCATCAGTGAGTCGTACCGGGACGGCTTCTACGAGCAGTACTTC | CAISESYRDGFYEQYF
TRBJ2-2 | NA | TRBD1 | TRBV5-1 | TGCGCCAGCAGACCGACAGGGGGCACGAACACCGGGGAGCTGTTTTTT | CASRPTGGTNTGELFF
TRBJ2-3 | many | NA | TRBV7-6 | TGTGCCAGCAGCCCAAGCGGGCTTCTCCCTAATACGCAGTATTTT | CASSPSGLLPNTQYF
TRBJ1-1 | few | NA | TRBV7-3 | TGTGCCAGCAGCTTATTGGAGGACGCTGAAGCTTTCTTT | CASSLLEDAEAFF
TRBJ2-7 | few | NA | TRBV6-1 | TGTGCCACCAAATCGGGAGTCGGAGGTTACGAGCAGTACTTC | CATKSGVGGYEQYF
TRBJ1-4 | NA | NA | TRBV11-2 | TGTGCCAGCAGACCTCCGGGACGAGCTAATGAAAAACTGTTTTTT | CASRPPGRANEKLFF
TRBJ2-3 | NA | NA | TRBV20-1 | TGCAGTGCTAGAGATCTCCGGCGAAATACGCAGTATTTT | CSARDLRRNTQYF
TRBJ2-7 | NA | NA | TRBV5-1 | TGCGCCAGCAGCTTGGAGCCAGTGACGCCCTACGAGCAGTACTTC | CASSLEPVTPYEQYF
TRBJ2-7 | few | NA | TRBV5-1 | TGCGCCAGCAGCTTGTTCCCCGGCCTCTCCCGGTTGGAACAGTACTTC | CASSLFPGLSRLEQYF
TRBJ2-1 | NA | TRBD2 | TRBV3-1 | TGTGCCAGCAGCCAAGAGGAACGCGGGAGTCTCTACAATGAGCAGTTCTTC | CASSQEERGSLYNEQFF
TRBJ2-6 | few | TRBD2 | TRBV5-1 | TGCGCCAGCAGCTCGGGTAGCGGGGCTGGGGCCAACGTCCTGACTTTC | CASSSGSGAGANVLTF
TRBJ1-4 | NA | TRBD1 | TRBV5-1 | TGCGCCAGCAGCCACAGTCAGGGGGCCGGGGAAAAACTGTTTTTT | CASSHSQGAGEKLFF
TRBJ2-1 | NA | TRBD2 | TRBV5-1 | TGCGCCAGCAGTTCGATAGGAGCGGGGGGGAGCTCCTACAATGAGCAGTTCTTC | CASSSIGAGGSSYNEQFF